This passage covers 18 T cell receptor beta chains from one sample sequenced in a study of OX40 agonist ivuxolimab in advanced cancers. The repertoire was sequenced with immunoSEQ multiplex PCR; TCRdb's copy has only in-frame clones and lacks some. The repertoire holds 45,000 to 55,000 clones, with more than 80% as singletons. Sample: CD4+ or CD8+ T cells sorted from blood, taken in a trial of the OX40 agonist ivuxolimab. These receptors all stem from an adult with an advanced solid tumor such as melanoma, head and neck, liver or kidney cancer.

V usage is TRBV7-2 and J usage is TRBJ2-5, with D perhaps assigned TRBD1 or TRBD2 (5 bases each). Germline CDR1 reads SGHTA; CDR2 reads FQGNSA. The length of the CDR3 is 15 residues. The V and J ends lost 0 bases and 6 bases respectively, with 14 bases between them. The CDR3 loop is CASSLAGTALQTQYF. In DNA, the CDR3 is TGTGCCAGCAGCTTAGCCGGGACGGCCCTACAGACCCAGTACTTC.

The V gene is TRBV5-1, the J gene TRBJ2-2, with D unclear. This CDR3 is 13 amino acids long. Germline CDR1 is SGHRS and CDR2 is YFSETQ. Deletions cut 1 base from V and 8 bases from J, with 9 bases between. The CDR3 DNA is TGCGCCAGCAGCTTGTCTGGTGAAGGGGAGCTGTTTTTT. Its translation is CASSLSGEGELFF.

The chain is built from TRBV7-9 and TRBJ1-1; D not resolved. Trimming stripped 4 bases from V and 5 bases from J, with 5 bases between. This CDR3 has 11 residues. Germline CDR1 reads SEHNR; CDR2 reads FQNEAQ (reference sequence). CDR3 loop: CASSSRTEAFF. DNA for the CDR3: TGTGCCAGCAGCTCCCGAACTGAAGCTTTCTTT.

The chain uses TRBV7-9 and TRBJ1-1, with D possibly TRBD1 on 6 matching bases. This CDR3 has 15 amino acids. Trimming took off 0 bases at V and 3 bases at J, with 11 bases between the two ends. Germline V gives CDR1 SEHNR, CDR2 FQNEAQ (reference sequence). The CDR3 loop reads CASSLARGADTEAFF. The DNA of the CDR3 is TGTGCCAGCAGCTTAGCACGGGGGGCGGACACTGAAGCTTTCTTT.

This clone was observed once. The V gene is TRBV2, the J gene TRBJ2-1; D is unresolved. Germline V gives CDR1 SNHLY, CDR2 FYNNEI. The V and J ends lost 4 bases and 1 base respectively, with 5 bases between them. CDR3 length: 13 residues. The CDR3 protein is CASSGTSYNEQFF. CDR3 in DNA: TGTGCCAGCAGTGGTACTTCCTACAATGAGCAGTTCTTC. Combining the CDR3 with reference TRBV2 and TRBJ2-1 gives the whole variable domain EPEVTQTPSHQVTQMGQEVILRCVPISNHLYFYWYRQILGQKVEFLVSFYNNEISEKSEIFDDQFSVERPDGSNFTLKIRSTKLEDSAMYFCASSGTSYNEQFFGPGTRLTVL.

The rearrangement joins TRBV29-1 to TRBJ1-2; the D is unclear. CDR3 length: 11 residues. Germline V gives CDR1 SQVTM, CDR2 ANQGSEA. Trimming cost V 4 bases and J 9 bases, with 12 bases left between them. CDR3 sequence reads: CSVVLGSSYTF. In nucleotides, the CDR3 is TGCAGCGTTGTGCTGGGGTCTAGCTACACCTTC.

The CDR3 here is CASSQASAKGEKLFF. The DNA for the CDR3 is TGTGCCAGCAGCCAAGCGTCAGCGAAGGGTGAAAAACTGTTTTTT. The V and J genes are TRBV11-2 and TRBJ1-4; D unclear. Germline CDR1 and CDR2: SGHAT and FQNNGV. The CDR3 loop spans 15 amino acids. Deletions cut 5 bases from V and 7 bases from J, with 17 bases between. The full variable domain, rest sourced from reference TRBV11-2 and TRBJ1-4, is EAGVAQSPRYKIIEKRQSVAFWCNPISGHATLYWYQQILGQGPKLLIQFQNNGVVDDSQLPKDRFSAERLKGVDSTLKIQPAKLEDSAVYLCASSQASAKGEKLFFGSGTQLSVL.

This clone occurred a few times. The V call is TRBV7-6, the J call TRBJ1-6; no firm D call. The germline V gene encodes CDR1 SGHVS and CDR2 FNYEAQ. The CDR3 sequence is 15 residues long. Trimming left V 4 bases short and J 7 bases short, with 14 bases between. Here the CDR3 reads CASSSQPYKNSPLHF. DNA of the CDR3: TGTGCCAGCAGCTCCCAACCCTATAAAAATTCACCCCTCCACTTT. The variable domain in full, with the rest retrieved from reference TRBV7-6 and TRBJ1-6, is GAGVSQSPRYKVTKRGQDVALRCDPISGHVSLYWYRQALGQGPEFLTYFNYEAQQDKSGLPNDRFSAERPEGSISTLTIQRTEQRDSAMYRCASSSQPYKNSPLHFGNGTRLTVT.

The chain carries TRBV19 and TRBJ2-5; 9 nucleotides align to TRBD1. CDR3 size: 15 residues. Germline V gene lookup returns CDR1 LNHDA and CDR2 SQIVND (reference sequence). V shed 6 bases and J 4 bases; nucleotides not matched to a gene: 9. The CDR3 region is CASSLQGAMGETQYF. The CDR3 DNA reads TGTGCCAGTAGCCTACAGGGGGCGATGGGAGAGACCCAGTACTTC.

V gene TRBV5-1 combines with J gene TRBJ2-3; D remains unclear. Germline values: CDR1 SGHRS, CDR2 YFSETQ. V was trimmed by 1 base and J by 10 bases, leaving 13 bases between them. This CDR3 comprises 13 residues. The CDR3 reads CASSLPELRSQYF. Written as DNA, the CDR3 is TGCGCCAGCAGCTTGCCCGAATTACGTTCGCAGTATTTT.

In DNA, the CDR3 is TGTGCCAGCAGATGGACAGGAGATTTCTATAATTCACCCCTCCACTTT. It codes for CASRWTGDFYNSPLHF. This chain uses TRBV6-6 with TRBJ1-6; 7 bases are a match to TRBD1. Germline trimming cut 6 bases from V and 3 bases from J; bases unmatched to any gene: 8. CDR1 is MNHNY, CDR2 SVGAGI, per germline (reference sequence). CDR3 length equals 16 residues.

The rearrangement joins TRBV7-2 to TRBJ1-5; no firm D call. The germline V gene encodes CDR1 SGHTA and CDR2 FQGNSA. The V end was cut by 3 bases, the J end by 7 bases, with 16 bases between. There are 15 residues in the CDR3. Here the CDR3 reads CASSLALARSQPQHF. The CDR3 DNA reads TGTGCCAGCAGCTTGGCCCTAGCCCGGTCGCAGCCCCAGCATTTT.

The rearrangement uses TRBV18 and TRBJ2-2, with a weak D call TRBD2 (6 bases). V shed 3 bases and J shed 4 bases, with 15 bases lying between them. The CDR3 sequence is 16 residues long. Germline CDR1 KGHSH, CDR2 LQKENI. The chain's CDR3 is CASSPQGGTTTGELFF. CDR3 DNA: TGTGCCAGCTCACCTCAGGGAGGCACCACCACCGGGGAGCTGTTTTTT.

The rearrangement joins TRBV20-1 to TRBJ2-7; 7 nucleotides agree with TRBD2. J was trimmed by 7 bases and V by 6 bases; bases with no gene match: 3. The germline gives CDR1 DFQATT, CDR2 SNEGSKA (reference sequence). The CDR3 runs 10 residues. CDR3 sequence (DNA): TGCAGTGCCTCGCGGGGGGAGCAGTACTTC. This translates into CSASRGEQYF.

The CDR3 bases are TGTGCCGCCGGGACAGGGAAAGGTGGAAACATTCAGTACTTC. Translated: CAAGTGKGGNIQYF. The V gene is TRBV19, the J gene TRBJ2-4; 9 bases match TRBD1. The CDR3 is 14 amino acids. V gave up 11 bases and J gave up 6 bases; unmatched junction bases: 11. The germline CDR1 and CDR2 sequences are LNHDA and SQIVND (reference sequence).

The DNA of the CDR3 is TGCGCCAGCAGCCAATCCCCCTGGACGCTGGTAGCCAAAAACATTCAGTACTTC. Its translation is CASSQSPWTLVAKNIQYF. The rearrangement uses TRBV4-3 and TRBJ2-4, with D hard to call. The CDR3 covers 18 residues. The V gene's germline CDR1 is LGHNA and CDR2 YSLEER. Trimming took 2 bases from V and 0 from J, leaving 17 bases between them.

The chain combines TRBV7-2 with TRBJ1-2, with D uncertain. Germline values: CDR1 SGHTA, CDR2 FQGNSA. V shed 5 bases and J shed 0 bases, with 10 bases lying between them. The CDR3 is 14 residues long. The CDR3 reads CASSPDWANYGYTF. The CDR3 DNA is TGTGCCAGCAGCCCCGATTGGGCTAACTATGGCTACACCTTC. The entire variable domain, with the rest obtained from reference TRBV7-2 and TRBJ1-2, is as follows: GAGVSQSPSNKVTEKGKDVELRCDPISGHTALYWYRQSLGQGLEFLIYFQGNSAPDKSGLPSDRFSAERTGGSVSTLTIQRTQQEDSAVYLCASSPDWANYGYTFGSGTRLTVV.

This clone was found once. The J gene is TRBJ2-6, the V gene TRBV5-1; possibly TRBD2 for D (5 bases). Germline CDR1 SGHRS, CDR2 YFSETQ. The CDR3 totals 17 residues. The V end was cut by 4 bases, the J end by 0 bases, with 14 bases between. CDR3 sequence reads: CASSREGTTSGANVLTF. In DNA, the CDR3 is TGCGCCAGCAGCAGAGAGGGAACCACCTCTGGGGCCAACGTCCTGACTTTC.